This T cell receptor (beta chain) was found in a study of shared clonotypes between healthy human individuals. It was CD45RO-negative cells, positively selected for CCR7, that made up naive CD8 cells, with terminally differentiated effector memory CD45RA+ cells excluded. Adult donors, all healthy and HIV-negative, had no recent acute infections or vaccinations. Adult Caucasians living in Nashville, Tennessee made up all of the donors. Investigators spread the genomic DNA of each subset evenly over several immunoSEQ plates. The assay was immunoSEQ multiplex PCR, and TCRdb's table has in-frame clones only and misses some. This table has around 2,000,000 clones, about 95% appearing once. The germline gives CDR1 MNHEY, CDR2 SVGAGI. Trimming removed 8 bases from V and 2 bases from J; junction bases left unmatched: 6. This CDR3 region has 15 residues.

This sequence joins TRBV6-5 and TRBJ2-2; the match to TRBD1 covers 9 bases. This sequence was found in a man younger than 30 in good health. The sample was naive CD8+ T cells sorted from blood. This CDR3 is CASWGTGTNTGELFF. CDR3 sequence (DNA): TGTGCCAGCTGGGGGACAGGGACAAACACCGGGGAGCTGTTTTTT.